This T cell receptor (beta chain) originates from a study of cytomegalovirus exposure and HLA in healthy donors. For the study at large: Previous work identified roughly 120 million unique TCR beta sequences from about 179 million T cells. Whole-study findings and limits: Some V segments (TRBV6-2 and TRBV6-3 among them) were excluded as indistinguishable. A later analysis linked a missense variant in DCLRE1C to the trimming of TCR beta V and J genes. Earlier findings revealed that most TCR beta V segments proved productive either about 87% or about 30% of the time.

This clone came up a few times. What it recognizes is unknown. Germline V gene lookup returns CDR1 MNHNS and CDR2 SASEGT. Trimming shortened V by 5 bases and J by 4 bases, and 15 bases separated the two germline ends. CDR3 length: 15 amino acids. A multiplex PCR was run with 60 Vbeta primers and 13 Jbeta primers. Sequencing used immunoSEQ multiplex PCR; TCRdb keeps in-frame clones, though not all of them. The sample yields around 160,000 clones, around three quarters seen once. The receptor was isolated from a man between 40 and 49 years old in good health and CMV-seropositive. This sequence joins TRBV6-1 and TRBJ1-3, with a weak D call TRBD1 (6 bases). The sequencing input was PBMCs. The CDR3 DNA sequence: TGTGCCAGCAGTACAAGTGGGGGCGCCGGAAACACCATATATTTT. Its translation: CASSTSGGAGNTIYF.